This TCR beta chain appears in the sequencing data of a study of T cell repertoires in cytomegalovirus infection. Study background: It was the public TCR beta signatures that indicated both CMV infection and matching HLA type. Regarding the study as a whole: Carriers of CMV and the relevant HLA type were discriminated by public TCR beta frequency. Dominant in the ex vivo response were TCR beta clonotypes restricted by HLA-C and specific for CMV.

This clonotype has only a few counts. Its specificity is unknown. TCRdb fed the reads into MiXCR, producing one record per CDR3 protein. The data contain 560,000 or so distinct CDR3 sequences, 16% of them singletons. Between the trimmed V and J ends, which lost 0 bases and 4 bases, there was a span of 15 bases. This CDR3 comprises 16 residues. The germline V gene encodes CDR1 SGHDN and CDR2 FVKESK. The source of this sequence is a human donor in good health (CMV status not recorded). Some clones in this sample may be carry-over from other donors' samples. The V call is TRBV14, the J call TRBJ1-2; D gene unclear. The sequenced sample was CD8+ T cells from PBMCs. DNA of the CDR3: TGTGCCAGCAGCCAAGACCCGGCGGCTCCTGGCTATGGCTACACCTTC. Translated, it gives CASSQDPAAPGYGYTF. Based on the CDR3 plus reference TRBV14 and TRBJ1-2, the full variable domain is EAGVTQFPSHSVIEKGQTVTLRCDPISGHDNLYWYRRVMGKEIKFLLHFVKESKQDESGMPNNRFLAERTGGTYSTLKVQPAELEDSGVYFCASSQDPAAPGYGYTFGSGTRLTVV.